The sequence of this TCR beta chain was determined in a study of blood T cell repertoires in COVID-19. Study information: Samples of COVID-19 (acute and convalescent) were obtained from the United States, Italy and Spain. Sources were T cells, B-cell-depleted T cells, or PBMCs; the material itself was cDNA or gDNA.

Authors' methods: Estimates of nucleated cell counts were drawn from the amplification of reference gene primers. Data came from immunoSEQ multiplex PCR; TCRdb stores just in-frame clones and leaves some out. That table furnishes V, J and clone size, whereas the DNA furnished D and trimming. The profile shows around 310,000 clones, nearly 90% of them singletons. Regarding this clone: In the same sample, other DNA sequences code for this CDR3.

Seattle cases were enrolled at active infection and followed longitudinally. The CDR3 spans 14 residues. V shed 5 bases and J 7 bases; nucleotides not matched to a gene: 4. Looked up from germline, CDR1 is MDHEN and CDR2 is SYDVKM. The chain couples TRBV28 to TRBJ1-6; TRBD1 matches 8 bases. The sequencing sample was made of peripheral blood. This receptor was taken from a woman in her forties with COVID-19, enrolled during active disease. DNA of the CDR3: TGTGCCAGCAGTCTAGGACAGGGAAATTCACCCCTCCACTTT. Encoded protein: CASSLGQGNSPLHF.